This T cell receptor (beta chain) was documented in a study of cytomegalovirus exposure and HLA in healthy donors. The overall study: A prior study identified some 100 million unique TCR beta sequences from 200 million or so T cells.

Primers: 60 Vbeta forward and 13 Jbeta reverse. Assay: immunoSEQ multiplex PCR; the TCRdb copy retains only in-frame clones and omits some. The sample carries around 150,000 clones, 80% to 90% recorded once. This CDR3 comprises 12 residues. CDR1 SNHLY and CDR2 FYNNEI come from the germline V gene. Between the trimmed V and J ends, which lost 4 bases and 9 bases, there was a span of 11 bases. Although they were nominally healthy when sampled, donors likely had unrecorded immune exposures. Sequencing was carried out using PBMCs. The clonotype originates from a woman in her 40s in good health and CMV-seropositive. V gene TRBV2 combines with J gene TRBJ2-3; perhaps TRBD1 as D (5 bases). This chain's CDR3 is CASSVGAFTQYF. The CDR3 DNA reads TGTGCCAGCAGTGTTGGGGCGTTCACGCAGTATTTT.